This T cell receptor (beta chain) was recorded in a study of shared clonotypes between healthy human individuals. The study, taken as a whole, reports: Sequencing depth was predicted to influence how clonotypes are shared among donors.

In the naive CD8 group, cells lacked CD45RO and were positively selected for CCR7, so terminally differentiated effector memory CD45RA+ cells were left out. Profiled with immunoSEQ multiplex PCR; TCRdb holds only in-frame clones, not every one. Of approximately 2,200,000 clones listed, about 92% were seen once; the top ten hold more than 1.5%. The CDR3 has 17 amino acids. Germline V lookup: CDR1 LGHNA, CDR2 YNFKEQ. V gave up 1 base and J gave up 5 bases; unmatched junction bases: 11. With regard to this clone: What it binds is not known.

The chain is built from TRBV4-2 and TRBJ2-5; 9 bases agree with TRBD1. The sample comprised naive CD8+ T cells from PBMCs. This TCR derives from a man in his late teens or twenties in good health. Some clones in this sample may be carry-over from other donors' samples. The CDR3 region has the DNA TGTGCCAGCAGCCAAGCCCGTAAGGACAGGGGTCCGGAGACCCAGTACTTC. This codes for CASSQARKDRGPETQYF.